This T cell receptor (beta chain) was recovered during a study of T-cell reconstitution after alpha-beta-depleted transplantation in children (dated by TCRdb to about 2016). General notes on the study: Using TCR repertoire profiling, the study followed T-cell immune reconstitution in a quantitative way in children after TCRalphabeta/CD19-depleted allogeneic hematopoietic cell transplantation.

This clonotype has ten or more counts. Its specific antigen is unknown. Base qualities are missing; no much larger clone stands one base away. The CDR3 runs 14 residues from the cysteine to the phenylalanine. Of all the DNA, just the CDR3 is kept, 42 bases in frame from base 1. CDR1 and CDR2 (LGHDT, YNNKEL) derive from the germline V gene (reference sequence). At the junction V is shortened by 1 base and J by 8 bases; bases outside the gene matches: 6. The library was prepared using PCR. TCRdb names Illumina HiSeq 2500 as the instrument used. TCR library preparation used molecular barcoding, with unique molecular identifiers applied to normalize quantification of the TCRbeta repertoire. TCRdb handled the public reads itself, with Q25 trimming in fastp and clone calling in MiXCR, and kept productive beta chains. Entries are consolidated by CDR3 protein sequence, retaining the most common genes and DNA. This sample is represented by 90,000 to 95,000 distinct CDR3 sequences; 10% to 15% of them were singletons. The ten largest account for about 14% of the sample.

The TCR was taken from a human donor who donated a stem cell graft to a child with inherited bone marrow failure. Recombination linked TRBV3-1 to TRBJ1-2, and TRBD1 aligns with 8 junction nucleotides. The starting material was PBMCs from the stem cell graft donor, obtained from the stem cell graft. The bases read TGTGCCAGCAGCCAAGCTGGGACAGGCGGCGGCTACACCTTC. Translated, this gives CASSQAGTGGGYTF.